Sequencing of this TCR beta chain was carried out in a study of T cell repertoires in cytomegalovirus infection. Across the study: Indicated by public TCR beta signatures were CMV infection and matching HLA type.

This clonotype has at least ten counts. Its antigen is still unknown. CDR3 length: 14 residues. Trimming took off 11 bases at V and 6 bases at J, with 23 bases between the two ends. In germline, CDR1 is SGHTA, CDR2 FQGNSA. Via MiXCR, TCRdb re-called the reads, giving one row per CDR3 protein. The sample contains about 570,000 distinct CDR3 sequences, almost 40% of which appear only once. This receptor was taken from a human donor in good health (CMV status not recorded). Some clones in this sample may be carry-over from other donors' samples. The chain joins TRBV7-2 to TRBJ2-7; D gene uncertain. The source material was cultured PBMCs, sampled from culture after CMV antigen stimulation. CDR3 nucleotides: TGTGCCTCACTCCTTGGCGGCCGAGAGCTCGAGCAGTACTTC. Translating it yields CASLLGGRELEQYF.